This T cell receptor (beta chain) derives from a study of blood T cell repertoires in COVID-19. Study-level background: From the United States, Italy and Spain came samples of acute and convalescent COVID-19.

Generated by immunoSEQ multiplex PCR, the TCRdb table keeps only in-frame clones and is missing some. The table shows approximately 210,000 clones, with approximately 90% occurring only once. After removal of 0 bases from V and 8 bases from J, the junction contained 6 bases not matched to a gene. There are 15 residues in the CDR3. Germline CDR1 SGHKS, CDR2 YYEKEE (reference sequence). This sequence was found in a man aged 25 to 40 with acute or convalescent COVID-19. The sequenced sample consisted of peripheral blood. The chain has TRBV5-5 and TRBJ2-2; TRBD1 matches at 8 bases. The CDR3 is CASSLVGQGSGELFF. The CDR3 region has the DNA TGTGCCAGCAGCTTGGTCGGACAGGGTTCTGGGGAGCTGTTTTTT.